The 20 T cell receptor beta chains reported below all come from one sample, sequenced in a study of OX40 agonist ivuxolimab in advanced cancers. Sequencing was performed with immunoSEQ multiplex PCR; in TCRdb, only in-frame clones are kept and a portion is missing. The data hold 65,000 to 90,000 clones, with approximately 85% observed a single time. Sequences were derived from CD4+ or CD8+ T cells sorted from blood, sampled in a trial of the OX40 agonist ivuxolimab. All receptors derive from an adult with an advanced solid tumor such as melanoma, head and neck, liver or kidney cancer.

The J gene is TRBJ1-2, the V gene TRBV18; D gene unclear. Germline V gene sequence: CDR1 KGHSH, CDR2 LQKENI. Deletions cut 3 bases from V and 3 bases from J, with 8 bases between. This CDR3 is built from 13 residues. The CDR3 spells CASSPLQDYGYTF. The CDR3, as DNA: TGTGCCAGCTCACCGCTCCAGGACTATGGCTACACCTTC.

The chain recombines TRBV6-5 with TRBJ2-2; 8 nucleotides match TRBD1. The ends lost 6 bases at V and 7 bases at J; junction bases unmatched: 4. The CDR3 covers 13 residues. Germline CDR1 is MNHEY and CDR2 is SVGAGI. The CDR3 nucleotides are TGTGCCAGCAGGCCAGGGGGCGGCGGGGAGCTGTTTTTT. Its translation: CASRPGGGGELFF.

This clone is a singleton in its sample. CDR3 amino acids: CASSFPGGYEQYF. The CDR3 coding sequence is TGTGCCAGCAGCTTCCCCGGGGGCTACGAGCAGTACTTC. The gene calls are TRBV7-2 and TRBJ2-5, with D perhaps matching TRBD2 (6 bases). Gene TRBJ2-7 matches the end of the DNA better, so the J call may be wrong. The CDR3 runs 13 residues. The germline CDR1 and CDR2 sequences are SGHTA and FQGNSA.

The V gene is TRBV5-1, the J gene TRBJ2-3; 9 positions match TRBD1. J gave up 0 bases and V 3 bases, and 2 bases lay outside the gene matches. CDR3 size: 15 residues. Germline assignment: CDR1 SGHRS and CDR2 YFSETQ. The CDR3 region is CASSSGQGSTDTQYF. The CDR3 DNA is TGCGCCAGCAGCTCAGGACAGGGGAGCACAGATACGCAGTATTTT.

This clone was seen repeatedly, ten times or more. The rearrangement uses TRBV19 and TRBJ2-2; D unresolved. Germline CDR1 is LNHDA and CDR2 is SQIVND (reference sequence). CDR3 length equals 14 residues. V lost 9 bases, J lost 7 bases, and 18 bases lay in between. CDR3: CASDPSIGYGELFF. Here the CDR3 DNA reads TGTGCCAGCGATCCATCTATAGGTTACGGGGAGCTGTTTTTT.

The chain recombines TRBV5-1 with TRBJ2-6, with D hard to call. Trimming stripped 0 bases from V and 2 bases from J, with 6 bases between. The CDR3 covers 15 residues. CDR1 is SGHRS and CDR2 is YFSETQ in the germline V gene. This CDR3 reads CASSLAVTGANVLTF. The CDR3 coding sequence is TGCGCCAGCAGCTTGGCGGTGACTGGGGCCAACGTCCTGACTTTC. The whole variable domain, remainder taken from reference TRBV5-1 and TRBJ2-6, is KAGVTQTPRYLIKTRGQQVTLSCSPISGHRSVSWYQQTPGQGLQFLFEYFSETQRNKGNFPGRFSGRQFSNSRSEMNVSTLELGDSALYLCASSLAVTGANVLTFGAGSRLTVL.

The chain has TRBV30 and TRBJ1-2; no definite D call. The V gene lost 5 bases and the J gene lost 7 bases, with 8 bases spanning the gap. The CDR3 runs to 10 residues. The germline V gene encodes CDR1 GTSNPN and CDR2 SVGIG (reference sequence). The CDR3 here is CAWGPGGYTF. CDR3 bases: TGTGCCTGGGGGCCTGGTGGCTACACCTTC.

The rearrangement uses TRBV11-3 and TRBJ2-3; 7 bases are shared with TRBD1. CDR3 length equals 15 residues. Germline lookup yields CDR1 SGHNT and CDR2 YENEEA. Trimming took 5 bases from V and 2 from J; bases not matched to a gene: 7. CDR3 region: CASSTSTGNTDTQYF. The DNA of the CDR3 is TGTGCCAGCAGCACCTCGACAGGGAACACAGATACGCAGTATTTT.

This chain links TRBV7-9 with TRBJ2-5; 8 bases are shared with TRBD1. J gave up 1 base and V 2 bases, and 0 bases lay outside the gene matches. Germline CDR1 reads SEHNR; CDR2 reads FQNEAQ (reference sequence). The CDR3 is 14 amino acids. Written as DNA, the CDR3 is TGTGCCAGCAGCTTAACAGGGGGCCAAGAGACCCAGTACTTC. Its translation: CASSLTGGQETQYF.

V and J are TRBV28 and TRBJ1-4; 7 bases line up with TRBD1. The CDR3 is 15 amino acids. Unmatched junction bases numbered 7, after V lost 1 base and J lost 8 bases. CDR1 is MDHEN and CDR2 is SYDVKM in the germline V gene. The chain's CDR3 is CASSLFATGYEKLFF. Here the CDR3 DNA reads TGTGCCAGCAGTTTATTTGCGACAGGGTACGAAAAACTGTTTTTT.

The rearrangement joins TRBV21-1 to TRBJ2-1; TRBD2 was called by the table and not checked on the DNA. TRBV21-1 is an annotated pseudogene. This CDR3 contains 19 residues. The CDR3 spells CASSAREARLVPSYNEQFF. The CDR3 DNA follows: TGTGCCAGCAGCGCACGAGAAGCCAGACTAGTCCCCTCCTACAATGAGCAGTTCTTC.

This chain connects TRBV10-1 to TRBJ1-4; D is possibly TRBD1 (5 bases). The germline V gene encodes CDR1 WNHNN and CDR2 SYGVQD (reference sequence). The CDR3 sequence is 17 residues long. V was clipped by 2 bases and J by 3 bases, with 16 bases between them. The CDR3 spells CASSELLAGHPNEKLFF. Written as DNA, the CDR3 is TGCGCCAGCAGTGAGCTGTTGGCAGGACATCCTAATGAAAAACTGTTTTTT.

The chain links TRBV4-2 to TRBJ2-5; TRBD2 matches 10 bases. The germline V gene has CDR1 LGHNA and CDR2 YNFKEQ. V gave up 2 bases and J gave up 1 base; unmatched junction bases: 4. This CDR3 has 16 amino acids. The chain's CDR3 is CASSQSVAGGQETQYF. The CDR3 nucleotides read TGTGCCAGCAGCCAAAGCGTAGCGGGGGGCCAAGAGACCCAGTACTTC.

V and J are TRBV5-1 and TRBJ2-2; maybe TRBD1 (5 bases). The germline V gene encodes CDR1 SGHRS and CDR2 YFSETQ. The ends were cut back, 3 bases at V and 1 base at J, with 13 bases in the middle. The CDR3 consists of 16 residues. The CDR3 sequence is CASSSGSNVNTGELFF. CDR3 bases: TGCGCCAGCAGCTCAGGGTCGAACGTGAACACCGGGGAGCTGTTTTTT.

The chain couples TRBV19 to TRBJ2-7; TRBD2 matches at 9 bases. The CDR3 covers 14 residues. Trimming at V came to 7 bases and at J to 9 bases, leaving 13 bases not matched to a gene. Germline CDR1 LNHDA, CDR2 SQIVND (reference sequence). The CDR3 loop reads CASNDGGRAVGQYF. DNA for the CDR3: TGTGCCAGTAATGACGGCGGGAGGGCCGTTGGGCAGTACTTC.

The J gene is TRBJ2-7, the V gene TRBV27, with D maybe TRBD1 (5 bases). The germline V gene has CDR1 MNHEY and CDR2 SMNVEV (reference sequence). This CDR3 contains 19 residues. Trimming shortened V by 1 base and J by 5 bases, and 27 bases separated the two germline ends. Here the CDR3 reads CASSLYSRLTSAGIHEQYF. The CDR3 DNA is TGTGCCAGCAGTTTATATAGTAGATTAACGTCGGCAGGGATCCACGAGCAGTACTTC.

The rearrangement joins TRBV7-9 to TRBJ2-7, with a possible D match to TRBD2 (6 bases). The germline gives CDR1 SEHNR, CDR2 FQNEAQ (reference sequence). This CDR3 region has 16 residues. Trimming took off 8 bases at V and 3 bases at J, with 23 bases between the two ends. CDR3 region: CASGSLWGVNVYEQYF. DNA for the CDR3: TGTGCCAGCGGTTCTTTGTGGGGGGTAAATGTCTACGAGCAGTACTTC.

This clone has only one observation. The chain joins TRBV7-3 to TRBJ2-3; 10 nucleotides align to TRBD1. This CDR3 is 15 amino acids long. Germline V gives CDR1 SGHTA, CDR2 FQGTGA. V trimming: 4 bases; J trimming: 2 bases; junction bases outside the gene matches: 3. Written as DNA, the CDR3 is TGTGCCAGCAGCTCGGGACAGGGGATCACAGATACGCAGTATTTT. This gives the protein CASSSGQGITDTQYF.

The rearrangement links TRBV10-3 to TRBJ2-7, with D possibly being TRBD1 (5 bases). The CDR3 totals 12 residues. Germline lookup yields CDR1 ENHRY and CDR2 SYGVKD. Trimming cost V 8 bases and J 0 bases, with 8 bases left between them. The DNA for the CDR3 is TGTGCCATCTCCGACAGCTCCTACGAGCAGTACTTC. This translates into CAISDSSYEQYF.

This chain links TRBV11-2 with TRBJ1-6; D might be TRBD1 (5 bases). The CDR3 loop spans 14 amino acids. With 6 bases removed from V and 6 bases from J, the gap between germline ends came to 12 bases. The germline V gene has CDR1 SGHAT and CDR2 FQNNGV. CDR3 in amino acids: CASSYQGFNSPLHF. CDR3 nucleotide sequence: TGTGCCAGCAGTTACCAGGGATTTAATTCACCCCTCCACTTT.